This passage covers 30 T cell receptor beta chains from one sample sequenced in a study of blood T cell repertoires in COVID-19 (dated by TCRdb to 2020 to 2021). The library was obtained by the immunoSEQ multiplex PCR assay. Imported from immuneACCESS, the table was reduced by TCRdb to in-frame sequences with V and J called. These copies leave out some clones; in studies compared against another copy, an unresolved V gene accounts for under half, and the cause of the remainder is not known. The table for this sample lists a few hundred thousand clones; around 83% of them were counted only once. The top ten clonotypes cover over 7.5% of the sample. Sequencing was carried out using peripheral blood. The origin of the receptors is a man of 80 years or more with acute or convalescent COVID-19.

This chain connects TRBV5-1 to TRBJ2-3, with 10 nucleotides matching TRBD1. V was pared by 0 bases and J by 3 bases, with 4 bases of the junction left unmatched. CDR1 and CDR2 from the germline V gene are SGHRS and YFSETQ. CDR3 length equals 16 residues. The CDR3 here is CASSLVGTGETDTQYF. The CDR3 coding sequence is TGCGCCAGCAGCTTGGTAGGGACAGGGGAAACAGATACGCAGTATTTT.

The chain has TRBV2 and TRBJ1-4; 8 bases align to TRBD1. The CDR3 spans 14 residues. V dropped 4 bases and J dropped 5; count of bases not matched to a gene: 3. Germline V gene lookup returns CDR1 SNHLY and CDR2 FYNNEI. CDR3 nucleotides: TGTGCCAGCAGTGTTCAGGGGGCGAATGAAAAACTGTTTTTT. Amino acids: CASSVQGANEKLFF.

This clone was seen at least ten times. This chain joins TRBV4-1 and TRBJ2-1; 7 positions match TRBD1. CDR1 and CDR2 from the germline V gene are MGHRA and YSYEKL. The junction had 13 bases not matched to a gene; V was cut back by 4 bases and J by 4 bases. The CDR3 has 17 amino acids. The DNA of the CDR3 is TGCGCCAGCAGCCCCCCTCAGAGGCCAGGGGGTTACAATGAGCAGTTCTTC. It encodes CASSPPQRPGGYNEQFF.

This clone was counted a few times. The V and J genes are TRBV4-2 and TRBJ2-1, with TRBD2 identical over 10 bases. This CDR3 has 16 residues. V lost 1 base and J lost 1; bases outside the gene matches: 1. Germline V gene data show CDR1 as LGHNA and CDR2 as YNFKEQ. DNA for the CDR3: TGTGCCAGCAGCCAAGTTAGCGGGAGGTCCTACAATGAGCAGTTCTTC. This codes for CASSQVSGRSYNEQFF.

This chain uses TRBV30 with TRBJ1-5; D may be TRBD1 (5 bases). Germline CDR1 and CDR2: GTSNPN and SVGIG (reference sequence). V dropped 8 bases and J dropped 0 bases, with 14 bases sitting between them. The CDR3 is 14 amino acids. The CDR3 reads CALGRGNSNQPQHF. CDR3 DNA sequence: TGTGCCCTGGGGCGGGGGAATAGCAATCAGCCCCAGCATTTT.

The chain couples TRBV6-5 to TRBJ1-1, with a possible D match to TRBD1 (5 bases). The germline V gene has CDR1 MNHEY and CDR2 SVGAGI. V gave up 6 bases and J gave up 4 bases, with 18 bases separating them. This CDR3 region has 15 residues. CDR3 residues: CASSSRSQAATEAFF. CDR3 DNA: TGTGCCAGCAGCTCGAGATCACAGGCGGCCACTGAAGCTTTCTTT.

This clone was recorded a few times. The chain recombines TRBV6-2 or TRBV6-3 with TRBJ1-1; tentative D call: TRBD1 (6 bases). This CDR3 has 14 amino acids. CDR1 is MNHEY, CDR2 SVGEGT, per germline. V lost 5 bases and J lost 0, with 10 bases in between. The CDR3 nucleotides are TGTGCCAGCAGTCCGGGACACCTGAACACTGAAGCTTTCTTT. It yields the protein CASSPGHLNTEAFF.

The V call is TRBV6-6, the J call TRBJ1-5; D gene uncertain. The CDR3 runs 15 residues. The V gene lost 0 bases and the J gene lost 3 bases, with 9 bases spanning the gap. Germline CDR1 and CDR2: MNHNY and SVGAGI (reference sequence). The CDR3 reads CASSYSGELNQPQHF. The CDR3 DNA reads TGTGCCAGCAGTTACTCTGGGGAGCTCAATCAGCCCCAGCATTTT.

V gene TRBV6-4 combines with J gene TRBJ2-3; 8 bases align to TRBD2. The germline V gene encodes CDR1 MRHNA and CDR2 SNTAGT. V lost 2 bases and J lost 8; bases outside the gene matches: 15. CDR3 length equals 17 residues. The CDR3 reads CASSDTWTGGPAVTQYF. As DNA, the CDR3 is TGTGCCAGCAGTGACACGTGGACGGGGGGGCCAGCGGTTACGCAGTATTTT.

This clone was picked up one time. This chain joins TRBV18 and TRBJ2-7, with TRBD2 identical over 12 bases. This CDR3 contains 17 residues. CDR1 is KGHSH and CDR2 is LQKENI in the germline V gene. Unmatched junction bases numbered 8, after V lost 2 bases and J lost 3 bases. CDR3 residues: CASSPIGLAGPLYEQYF. In nucleotides, the CDR3 is TGTGCCAGCTCACCAATCGGACTAGCGGGGCCACTCTACGAGCAGTACTTC.

CDR3 nucleotide sequence: TGTGCCAGCAGCCCCCGGGACAGGAGCTTCTCTGGAAACACCATATATTTT. Residues: CASSPRDRSFSGNTIYF. The chain carries TRBV3-1 (or the pseudogene TRBV3-2) and TRBJ1-3; TRBD1 aligns across 8 bases. Trimming at V came to 4 bases and at J to 0 bases, leaving 8 bases not matched to a gene. This CDR3 contains 17 residues. CDR1 is LGHDT, CDR2 YNNKEL, per germline (reference sequence).

This clone has just a few counts. The chain has TRBV14 and TRBJ1-3, with D hard to call. This CDR3 is built from 15 residues. CDR1 and CDR2 from the germline V gene are SGHDN and FVKESK. V lost 4 bases and J 2 bases, leaving 12 bases between the germline ends. CDR3 in amino acids: CASSPTRSAGNTIYF. The CDR3, as DNA: TGTGCCAGCAGCCCCACTAGAAGTGCTGGAAACACCATATATTTT.

The rearrangement uses TRBV5-1 and TRBJ2-4, with D possibly being TRBD2 (7 bases). The CDR3 runs to 17 residues. With 4 bases removed from V and 6 bases from J, the gap between germline ends came to 23 bases. CDR1 and CDR2 (germline): SGHRS, YFSETQ. The CDR3 reads CASSLRGGTLTSNIQYF. The CDR3 DNA reads as TGCGCCAGCAGCCTGCGGGGAGGGACACTTACCTCAAACATTCAGTACTTC.

The gene calls are TRBV9 and TRBJ1-1, with D perhaps TRBD1 (5 bases). CDR3 length: 14 residues. The germline V and J ends were trimmed by 4 bases and 0 bases, with 10 bases remaining between them. Germline CDR1 SGDLS, CDR2 YYNGEE. CDR3 in DNA: TGTGCCAGCAGCCCGTCGACAGTGAACACTGAAGCTTTCTTT. It is translated as CASSPSTVNTEAFF.

This rearrangement joins TRBV24-1 to TRBJ1-2; no clear D gene. Germline-derived CDR1 and CDR2 are KGHDR and SFDVKD. Trimming cost V 3 bases and J 2 bases, with 9 bases left between them. The CDR3 is made up of 14 amino acids. CDR3 protein: CATSDPTENYGYTF. The CDR3 coding sequence is TGTGCCACCAGTGATCCGACGGAGAACTATGGCTACACCTTC.

The chain links TRBV25-1 to TRBJ2-2, with 8 bases lining up with TRBD1. The germline gives CDR1 MGHDK, CDR2 SYGVNS. The V segment lost 6 bases and the J segment 7 bases; nucleotides outside the gene matches: 7. The CDR3 is 14 amino acids. In DNA form, the CDR3 reads TGTGCCAGCAGGGGGGACAGGCGGTTCGGGGAGCTGTTTTTT. Translation: CASRGDRRFGELFF.

The V and J genes are TRBV19 and TRBJ2-6; TRBD1 agrees at 7 bases. The CDR3 is 15 amino acids. The germline gives CDR1 LNHDA, CDR2 SQIVND (reference sequence). The V and J ends lost 7 bases and 4 bases, in that order; junction bases with no gene match: 7. CDR3 in amino acids: CASNRQGSGANVLTF. CDR3 nucleotides: TGTGCCAGTAATAGACAGGGTTCAGGGGCCAACGTCCTGACTTTC.

This clone has only a few counts. The chain has TRBV6-5 and TRBJ1-2; 9 bases line up with TRBD1. This CDR3 is built from 14 residues. V was clipped by 6 bases and J by 0 bases; unmatched bases: 2. Germline V gives CDR1 MNHEY, CDR2 SVGAGI. For the CDR3, the DNA is TGTGCCAGCAGGGACAGGGGCACTAACTATGGCTACACCTTC. Translating gives CASRDRGTNYGYTF.

The chain couples TRBV30 to TRBJ2-7, with D tentatively TRBD1 (6 bases). Germline V CDR1 and CDR2: GTSNPN, SVGIG (reference sequence). V gave up 4 bases and J gave up 7 bases, with 23 bases separating them. CDR3 length: 15 residues. This CDR3 is CAWIRQGTGTKEQYF. CDR3 bases: TGTGCCTGGATCCGCCAAGGCACAGGGACGAAGGAGCAGTACTTC.

The chain is built from TRBV24-1 and TRBJ2-5, with no clear D. CDR3 length: 14 amino acids. Germline V gene lookup returns CDR1 KGHDR and CDR2 SFDVKD. With 7 bases removed from V and 2 bases from J, the gap between germline ends came to 13 bases. CDR3 in amino acids: CATSPAVGQETQYF. The CDR3 bases are TGTGCCACCAGCCCGGCGGTGGGTCAAGAGACCCAGTACTTC.

The V gene is TRBV19, the J gene TRBJ1-2; D unresolved. The V end was cut by 5 bases, the J end by 5 bases, with 15 bases between. The CDR3 loop spans 14 amino acids. Per germline, CDR1 LNHDA and CDR2 SQIVND (reference sequence). Here the CDR3 DNA reads TGTGCCAGTAGTTCCTACGGCGGAGGGTATGGCTACACCTTC. Translating it yields CASSSYGGGYGYTF.

The chain joins TRBV7-2 to TRBJ1-4; D not certain. V was trimmed by 0 bases and J by 7 bases, leaving 15 bases between them. CDR1 is SGHTA and CDR2 is FQGNSA in the germline V gene. The CDR3 totals 16 residues. This CDR3 reads CASSLATTVRFEKLFF. The CDR3 bases are TGTGCCAGCAGCTTAGCGACAACGGTTCGTTTTGAAAAACTGTTTTTT.

The chain combines TRBV19 with TRBJ2-1, with 15 bases aligning to TRBD2. The CDR3 has 19 residues. The germline V gene has CDR1 LNHDA and CDR2 SQIVND (reference sequence). J was trimmed by 7 bases and V by 3 bases; bases with no gene match: 13. The CDR3 region is CASSMNRGLAGGHSNEQFF. CDR3 bases: TGTGCCAGTAGTATGAACCGCGGACTAGCGGGAGGGCATTCGAATGAGCAGTTCTTC.

This sequence joins TRBV28 and TRBJ1-5; D is perhaps TRBD1 (5 bases). Germline lookup yields CDR1 MDHEN and CDR2 SYDVKM. This CDR3 spans 14 amino acids. V was shortened by 4 bases and J by 1 base, with 8 bases between the two germline ends. CDR3 sequence: CASSWGVSNQPQHF. The CDR3 region has the DNA TGTGCCAGCAGTTGGGGGGTAAGCAATCAGCCCCAGCATTTT. Combining the CDR3 with reference TRBV28 and TRBJ1-5 gives the whole variable domain DVKVTQSSRYLVKRTGEKVFLECVQDMDHENMFWYRQDPGLGLRLIYFSYDVKMKEKGDIPEGYSVSREKKERFSLILESASTNQTSMYLCASSWGVSNQPQHFGDGTRLSIL.

The gene calls are TRBV5-4 and TRBJ2-2, with D perhaps matching TRBD1 (6 bases). Trimming removed 6 bases from V and 7 bases from J, with 13 bases in between. There are 13 residues in the CDR3. The germline V gene has CDR1 SGHNT and CDR2 YYREEE (reference sequence). The CDR3 DNA reads as TGTGCCAGCACCACAGGGCGGATCGGGGAGCTGTTTTTT. This sequence encodes CASTTGRIGELFF.

This rearrangement joins TRBV19 to TRBJ2-7; D unclear. CDR3 size: 13 residues. The germline V gene has CDR1 LNHDA and CDR2 SQIVND (reference sequence). Trimming took 2 bases from V and 1 from J, leaving 6 bases between them. The CDR3 loop is CASSIQESYEQYF. The DNA for the CDR3 is TGTGCCAGTAGTATACAGGAATCCTACGAGCAGTACTTC.

This rearrangement joins TRBV30 to TRBJ2-7, with TRBD2 matching 13 bases. There are 18 residues in the CDR3. The germline CDR1 and CDR2 sequences are GTSNPN and SVGIG (reference sequence). Unmatched junction bases numbered 11, after V lost 1 base and J lost 2 bases. CDR3 region: CAWSDGDRTSGSAYEQYF. Written as DNA, the CDR3 is TGTGCCTGGAGTGATGGAGACAGGACTAGCGGGAGCGCCTACGAGCAGTACTTC. The whole variable domain, filled in from reference TRBV30 and TRBJ2-7, reads SQTIHQWPATLVQPVGSPLSLECTVEGTSNPNLYWYRQAAGRGLQLLFYSVGIGQISSEVPQNLSASRPQDRQFILSSKKLLLSDSGFYLCAWSDGDRTSGSAYEQYFGPGTRLTVT.

The chain uses TRBV7-6 and TRBJ1-4, with 7 bases aligning to TRBD1. There are 14 residues in the CDR3. Trimming removed 5 bases from V and 7 bases from J; junction bases left unmatched: 7. Germline CDR1 and CDR2: SGHVS and FNYEAQ. CDR3 protein: CASSPRRGREKLFF. The CDR3 DNA reads as TGTGCCAGCAGCCCCCGGAGGGGGCGTGAAAAACTGTTTTTT.

The CDR3 bases are TGTGCCAGCAGCCAACCGGGACTAGCCCCCCAGTACTTC. This codes for CASSQPGLAPQYF. The chain combines TRBV6-6 with TRBJ2-5, with 9 bases lining up with TRBD2. This CDR3 has 13 amino acids. Germline CDR1 and CDR2: MNHNY and SVGAGI (reference sequence). The V gene end was trimmed by 6 bases and the J gene end by 9 bases; junction bases not matched to a gene: 8.

This clone was observed once. The chain combines TRBV19 with TRBJ2-3; 11 bases are a match to TRBD2. The CDR3 totals 15 residues. The germline CDR1 and CDR2 sequences are LNHDA and SQIVND (reference sequence). Unmatched junction bases numbered 4, after V lost 5 bases and J lost 3 bases. As DNA, the CDR3 is TGTGCCAGTAGTCTAGCGGGAGGCGGAACAGATACGCAGTATTTT. It specifies CASSLAGGGTDTQYF.